This T cell receptor (beta chain) was documented in a study of T cells after yellow fever vaccination. Study conclusions and caveats: Contaminants from the bulk population, in the form of abundant clonotypes, could be found in FACS-sorted repertoires.

TCRdb reprocessed the 5' RACE reads with MiXCR, giving one entry per CDR3 protein. The table includes 550,000 to 750,000 distinct CDR3 sequences, approximately 15% detected once. On this clonotype: Its specificity is unknown.

Trimming left V 0 bases short and J 4 bases short, with 4 bases between. This CDR3 region has 12 residues. Germline CDR1 SQVTM, CDR2 ANQGSEA. The V and J genes are TRBV29-1 and TRBJ2-1; D is ambiguous. The starting material was PBMCs, obtained on the day of the yellow fever booster vaccination. This TCR was recovered from a man in his thirties or forties who received the YFV17D yellow fever vaccine. This chain's CDR3 is CSVEDPYNEQFF. The CDR3 bases are TGCAGCGTTGAAGATCCATACAATGAGCAGTTCTTC.